This passage covers 21 T cell receptor beta chains from one sample sequenced in a study of T cell changes during pregnancy in multiple sclerosis (dated by TCRdb to between 2017 and 2020). Receptor amplification or capture employed the immunoSEQ multiplex PCR assay. The source is immuneACCESS, and TCRdb retained only in-frame sequences with V and J called. Part of the clones is not carried over; for the studies checked, unresolved V genes explain less than half of this, and the remainder is unexplained. The sample yields 20,000 or so clones; 80% to 95% were counted once. Approximately 0.63% of the sample is held by the ten biggest clonotypes. Sequenced here: CD4+ T cells from peripheral blood mononuclear cells, sampled after pregnancy. All receptors come from a female donor in good health, enrolled as a control in a pregnancy study.

This CDR3 is CASSVETSGQTQYF. As DNA, the CDR3 is TGTGCCAGCAGTGTGGAGACTAGCGGGCAGACCCAGTACTTC. The rearrangement links TRBV2 to TRBJ2-5, with 10 bases fitting TRBD2. V lost 4 bases to trimming and J lost 6 bases; unmatched junction nucleotides: 5. CDR1 and CDR2 from the germline V gene are SNHLY and FYNNEI. The CDR3 has 14 amino acids.

The chain has TRBV25-1 and TRBJ1-1; weak D call: TRBD1 (6 bases). Trimming removed 3 bases from V and 6 bases from J, with 17 bases in between. Per germline, CDR1 MGHDK and CDR2 SYGVNS. The CDR3 is 15 amino acids. The CDR3 nucleotides read TGTGCCAGCAGTGACGTTACTCGGGGGGGCGCTGAAGCTTTCTTT. Translating it yields CASSDVTRGGAEAFF.

The chain couples TRBV6-1 to TRBJ1-1; D not resolved. CDR3 size: 13 residues. Trimming took off 3 bases at V and 2 bases at J, with 7 bases between the two ends. Germline CDR1 MNHNS, CDR2 SASEGT. CDR3 residues: CASSDGRNTEAFF. The CDR3 bases are TGTGCCAGCAGTGACGGGAGAAACACTGAAGCTTTCTTT.

This clone was counted a few times. The J gene is TRBJ1-1, the V gene TRBV18, with D maybe TRBD1 (6 bases). Looked up from germline, CDR1 is KGHSH and CDR2 is LQKENI. The CDR3 extends over 13 amino acids. V was cut by 5 bases and J by 3 bases, with 10 bases left in between. CDR3 sequence: CASSTNRDTEAFF. The CDR3 DNA follows: TGTGCCAGCTCAACCAACAGGGACACTGAAGCTTTCTTT. Full variable domain (missing parts from reference TRBV18 and TRBJ1-1): NAGVMQNPRHLVRRRGQEARLRCSPMKGHSHVYWYRQLPEEGLKFMVYLQKENIIDESGMPKERFSAEFPKEGPSILRIQQVVRGDSAAYFCASSTNRDTEAFFGQGTRLTVV.

J is TRBJ1-5 and V is TRBV2; 7 bases are shared with TRBD1. The CDR3 covers 13 residues. The germline gives CDR1 SNHLY, CDR2 FYNNEI. Losses at the gene ends were 8 bases for V and 3 bases for J; bases not matched to a gene: 4. CDR3 sequence reads: CASGGQDNQPQHF. The CDR3 DNA reads TGTGCCAGCGGCGGACAGGACAATCAGCCCCAGCATTTT.

The chain is built from TRBV2 and TRBJ2-5, with TRBD2 matching over 7 bases. With 5 bases clipped from V and 0 bases from J, the junction kept 0 bases outside the gene matches. This CDR3 contains 13 residues. The germline CDR1 and CDR2 sequences are SNHLY and FYNNEI. This chain's CDR3 is CASSRGDQETQYF. CDR3 DNA: TGTGCCAGCAGTCGGGGGGACCAAGAGACCCAGTACTTC.

The chain uses TRBV19 and TRBJ1-2, with a tentative D call TRBD1 (5 bases). The length of the CDR3 is 13 residues. Between the trimmed V and J ends, which lost 3 bases and 2 bases, there was a span of 7 bases. From germline, CDR1 is LNHDA and CDR2 SQIVND (reference sequence). The CDR3 DNA is TGTGCCAGTAGTATGGGGCGCAACTATGGCTACACCTTC. Its protein is CASSMGRNYGYTF.

CDR3 region: CASRNGDSNQPQHF. The CDR3 nucleotides are TGTGCCAGTAGAAACGGTGATAGCAATCAGCCCCAGCATTTT. The chain recombines TRBV19 with TRBJ1-5; unclear D gene. Trimming took 6 bases from V and 0 from J, leaving 9 bases between them. The germline gives CDR1 LNHDA, CDR2 SQIVND (reference sequence). This CDR3 spans 14 amino acids.

The CDR3 sequence is CASSLGQGGDDYTF. DNA for the CDR3: TGTGCCAGCAGCTTAGGGCAGGGGGGCGATGACTACACCTTC. The chain combines TRBV11-2 with TRBJ1-2, with 7 bases fitting TRBD1. Losses at the gene ends were 1 base for V and 10 bases for J; bases not matched to a gene: 9. Per the germline V gene, CDR1 is SGHAT and CDR2 is FQNNGV. The CDR3 is made up of 14 amino acids. The full variable domain, completed using reference TRBV11-2 and TRBJ1-2, is EAGVAQSPRYKIIEKRQSVAFWCNPISGHATLYWYQQILGQGPKLLIQFQNNGVVDDSQLPKDRFSAERLKGVDSTLKIQPAKLEDSAVYLCASSLGQGGDDYTFGSGTRLTVV.

CDR3: CASSLGLGTGTTDTQYF. DNA for the CDR3: TGTGCCAGCAGCCTGGGTCTAGGGACAGGGACCACAGATACGCAGTATTTT. The chain links TRBV7-6 to TRBJ2-3; 9 bases map to TRBD1. Germline lookup yields CDR1 SGHVS and CDR2 FNYEAQ. V shed 5 bases and J 2 bases; nucleotides not matched to a gene: 11. The CDR3 has 17 residues.

This clone was picked up one time. The chain recombines TRBV11-1 with TRBJ2-5; TRBD2 agrees at 8 bases. The CDR3 contains 16 residues. Germline assignment: CDR1 SGHAT and CDR2 FQDESV (reference sequence). The trim removed 2 bases at V and 5 bases at J, leaving 10 bases unmatched. The CDR3 region has the DNA TGTGCCAGCAGCTTATCAGGCGGGGGGCTAGGGGAGACCCAGTACTTC. Its protein product is CASSLSGGGLGETQYF.

V and J are TRBV7-2 and TRBJ2-3; D may be TRBD2 (5 bases). Trimming took off 2 bases at V and 2 bases at J, with 11 bases between the two ends. The V gene's germline CDR1 is SGHTA and CDR2 FQGNSA. The CDR3 consists of 15 residues. CDR3 amino acids: CASSLRGQPTDTQYF. The CDR3 region has the DNA TGTGCCAGCAGCTTACGAGGGCAGCCCACAGATACGCAGTATTTT. The full variable domain, with the rest looked up from reference TRBV7-2 and TRBJ2-3, is GAGVSQSPSNKVTEKGKDVELRCDPISGHTALYWYRQSLGQGLEFLIYFQGNSAPDKSGLPSDRFSAERTGGSVSTLTIQRTQQEDSAVYLCASSLRGQPTDTQYFGPGTRLTVL.

The J gene is TRBJ2-1, the V gene TRBV7-2, with 7 positions matching TRBD2. Germline lookup yields CDR1 SGHTA and CDR2 FQGNSA. V shed 5 bases and J 3 bases; nucleotides not matched to a gene: 7. This CDR3 comprises 15 residues. In nucleotides, the CDR3 is TGTGCCAGCAGCCCCAAGCGGGATTACTACAATGAGCAGTTCTTC. Protein sequence: CASSPKRDYYNEQFF.

The CDR3, as DNA: TGTGCCAGCAGCCTGGGGCAGGGCAACTACGAGCAGTACTTC. This codes for CASSLGQGNYEQYF. The V and J genes are TRBV7-9 and TRBJ2-7, with TRBD1 as a possible D gene (5 bases). CDR3 size: 14 residues. V dropped 5 bases and J dropped 3 bases, with 14 bases sitting between them. From germline, CDR1 is SEHNR and CDR2 FQNEAQ (reference sequence).

The chain couples TRBV5-6 to TRBJ2-5; TRBD2 matches 11 bases. CDR3 length equals 16 residues. From germline, CDR1 is SGHDT and CDR2 YYEEEE. V lost 3 bases and J lost 5; bases outside the gene matches: 9. The CDR3 DNA reads as TGTGCCAGCAGCTCGGGGGTAGCGGGGGGGGCGGAGACCCAGTACTTC. The encoded protein is CASSSGVAGGAETQYF.

The gene calls are TRBV4-2 and TRBJ2-1; TRBD2 agrees at 10 bases. Trimming at V came to 5 bases and at J to 6 bases, leaving 4 bases not matched to a gene. This CDR3 region has 14 residues. The germline CDR1 and CDR2 sequences are LGHNA and YNFKEQ. CDR3 region: CASSLRTSGNEQFF. The CDR3 bases are TGTGCCAGCAGCTTGAGGACTAGCGGCAATGAGCAGTTCTTC.

This clone has just a few counts. This chain joins TRBV5-1 and TRBJ1-2, with TRBD1 identical over 8 bases. V was clipped by 0 bases and J by 8 bases; unmatched bases: 3. The CDR3 loop spans 13 amino acids. Germline CDR1 SGHRS, CDR2 YFSETQ. CDR3 loop: CASSLGTGLGYTF. The CDR3 DNA reads TGCGCCAGCAGCTTGGGGACAGGGTTGGGCTACACCTTC.

The chain is built from TRBV5-1 and TRBJ1-2; TRBD1 agrees at 9 bases. Germline values: CDR1 SGHRS, CDR2 YFSETQ. J gave up 8 bases and V 3 bases, and 5 bases lay outside the gene matches. The CDR3 has 13 amino acids. The CDR3 DNA sequence: TGCGCCAGCAGCTGGACAGGGGATTTGGGCTACACCTTC. It codes for CASSWTGDLGYTF.

The CDR3 loop reads CASRLDRGMNYGYTF. CDR3 DNA: TGTGCCAGTAGGCTGGACAGGGGAATGAACTATGGCTACACCTTC. V usage is TRBV19 and J usage is TRBJ1-2, with 9 nucleotides matching TRBD1. The V and J ends lost 6 bases and 2 bases, in that order; junction bases with no gene match: 7. Germline loops: CDR1 LNHDA, CDR2 SQIVND (reference sequence). The CDR3 runs to 15 residues.

The V gene is TRBV6-6, the J gene TRBJ2-1; 9 positions agree with TRBD1. This CDR3 has 15 amino acids. Germline V gene sequence: CDR1 MNHNY, CDR2 SVGAGI (reference sequence). V lost 5 bases, J lost 6 bases, and 8 bases stayed unmatched. CDR3 region: CASSKQGASGNEQFF. The CDR3 nucleotides read TGTGCCAGCAGTAAACAGGGGGCGAGTGGCAATGAGCAGTTCTTC.

A word on this clone: One end of the junction varies from germline; a read error may be responsible. Other DNA sequences in this sample translate to the same CDR3. This chain uses TRBV6-1 with TRBJ2-7; TRBD2 might be the D (6 bases). The germline V gene encodes CDR1 MNHNS and CDR2 SASEGT. CDR3 length: 14 amino acids. CDR3 protein: CASSEREFTYEQYF. CDR3 sequence (DNA): TGTGCTAGCAGTGAACGGGAGTTCACCTACGAGCAGTACTTC.